Following are 21 T cell receptor beta chains from one sample sequenced in a study of blood T cell repertoires in COVID-19. The table came from immunoSEQ multiplex PCR; TCRdb's copy has only in-frame clones and leaves some out. The sample includes some 200,000 clones, roughly 90% of them seen just once. The sequenced sample was PBMCs or T cells enriched from blood (not recorded which). The source of these receptors is a woman between 18 and 29 years old who had recovered from COVID-19.

This chain links TRBV18 with TRBJ1-5; D remains ambiguous. CDR3 length: 13 residues. Germline CDR1 reads KGHSH; CDR2 reads LQKENI. With 2 bases removed from V and 7 bases from J, the gap between germline ends came to 9 bases. The CDR3 protein is CASSPGSEQPQHF. Here the CDR3 DNA reads TGTGCCAGCTCACCAGGGTCGGAGCAGCCCCAGCATTTT.

The J gene is TRBJ1-1, the V gene TRBV9, with 12 positions matching TRBD1. This CDR3 is built from 16 residues. Germline lookup yields CDR1 SGDLS and CDR2 YYNGEE. V gave up 0 bases and J gave up 3 bases; unmatched junction bases: 3. The CDR3 bases are TGTGCCAGCAGCGTAGGGGACAGGGGGCTGGACACTGAAGCTTTCTTT. This codes for CASSVGDRGLDTEAFF.

The J gene is TRBJ2-1, the V gene TRBV6-5; tentative D call: TRBD2 (6 bases). With 4 bases removed from V and 7 bases from J, the gap between germline ends came to 20 bases. This CDR3 has 16 residues. Germline CDR1 and CDR2: MNHEY and SVGAGI. In DNA form, the CDR3 reads TGTGCCAGCAGTTTACTCACTAGCCCAAAAGGGAATGAGCAGTTCTTC. This gives the protein CASSLLTSPKGNEQFF.

This chain links TRBV20-1 with TRBJ1-5; 8 bases agree with TRBD1. CDR1 is DFQATT and CDR2 is SNEGSKA in the germline V gene (reference sequence). Unmatched junction bases numbered 5, after V lost 3 bases and J lost 4 bases. This CDR3 is 14 amino acids long. CDR3 in amino acids: CSASLGQANQPQHF. For the CDR3, the DNA is TGCAGTGCTAGTTTGGGACAGGCTAATCAGCCCCAGCATTTT.

CDR3 DNA: TGTGCCAGCAGTTTAAGGGGGAATAAGGTGGGCAATGAGCAGTTCTTC. This sequence encodes CASSLRGNKVGNEQFF. V and J are TRBV27 and TRBJ2-1, with D possibly TRBD1 on 6 matching bases. Trimming pared 2 bases from V and 6 bases from J, leaving 17 bases between. Germline V lookup: CDR1 MNHEY, CDR2 SMNVEV (reference sequence). The CDR3 loop spans 16 amino acids.

The V and J genes are TRBV10-3 and TRBJ1-6; possible D gene TRBD1, 5 bases. This CDR3 contains 15 residues. CDR1 and CDR2 (germline): ENHRY, SYGVKD. The V gene lost 2 bases and the J gene lost 6 bases, with 11 bases spanning the gap. For the CDR3, the DNA is TGTGCCATCAGTGAGGGAAGGGGCTTTAATTCACCCCTCCACTTT. This encodes CAISEGRGFNSPLHF.

The CDR3 is CATKIAGGQTDTQYF. The CDR3 DNA sequence: TGTGCCACCAAGATAGCGGGGGGGCAAACAGATACGCAGTATTTT. The chain combines TRBV10-3 with TRBJ2-3; 11 nucleotides align to TRBD2. The CDR3 runs 15 residues. Germline values: CDR1 ENHRY, CDR2 SYGVKD. V shed 10 bases, J shed 3 bases, and the junction held 9 bases outside the gene matches.

As DNA, the CDR3 is TGTGCCAGCAGGCCCACCCTCATTAAACAGGGGAATTGGGGGCACGAGCAGTACTTC. The encoded protein is CASRPTLIKQGNWGHEQYF. This sequence joins TRBV28 and TRBJ2-7, with TRBD1 identical over 7 bases. With 6 bases clipped from V and 5 bases from J, the junction kept 25 bases outside the gene matches. This CDR3 is 19 amino acids long. Germline values: CDR1 MDHEN, CDR2 SYDVKM.

V and J are TRBV7-2 and TRBJ2-7, with 11 positions matching TRBD2. V shed 2 bases, J shed 3 bases, and the junction held 3 bases outside the gene matches. CDR3 length: 15 amino acids. Germline CDR1 SGHTA, CDR2 FQGNSA. CDR3 sequence reads: CASSLTSGGIYEQYF. DNA for the CDR3: TGTGCCAGCAGCTTAACTAGCGGGGGAATCTACGAGCAGTACTTC.

In nucleotides, the CDR3 is TGTGCCAGCAGCCACCCTCCAAGACAGGGGGTCTACGAGCAGTACTTC. Encoded protein: CASSHPPRQGVYEQYF. The V call is TRBV14, the J call TRBJ2-7; TRBD1 agrees at 9 bases. The germline CDR1 and CDR2 sequences are SGHDN and FVKESK. V trimming: 3 bases; J trimming: 3 bases; junction bases outside the gene matches: 9. The CDR3 consists of 16 residues.

About this clone itself: At the DNA level, this CDR3 is encoded by other sequences in the same sample as well. V usage is TRBV9 and J usage is TRBJ2-1, with 7 bases identical to TRBD2. V trimming: 0 bases; J trimming: 4 bases; junction bases outside the gene matches: 4. Germline V gene sequence: CDR1 SGDLS, CDR2 YYNGEE. The CDR3 runs 15 residues. The CDR3 coding sequence is TGTGCCAGCAGCGTAGCACCCGGGGGGTACAATGAGCAGTTCTTC. Translating gives CASSVAPGGYNEQFF.

The rearrangement links TRBV19 to TRBJ1-3; D call uncertain. The ends were cut back, 9 bases at V and 0 bases at J, with 15 bases in the middle. CDR3 length: 15 residues. Germline V CDR1 and CDR2: LNHDA, SQIVND (reference sequence). The CDR3 sequence: CASAQSHVSGNTIYF. CDR3 DNA sequence: TGTGCCAGCGCCCAATCACATGTCTCTGGAAACACCATATATTTT.

V usage is TRBV28 and J usage is TRBJ1-5; D remains ambiguous. This CDR3 spans 17 amino acids. Trimming took off 2 bases at V and 0 bases at J, with 14 bases between the two ends. Germline CDR1 is MDHEN and CDR2 is SYDVKM. CDR3 sequence: CASSLGQIPYSNQPQHF. DNA for the CDR3: TGTGCCAGCAGTTTAGGGCAGATACCTTATAGCAATCAGCCCCAGCATTTT.

The chain couples TRBV2 to TRBJ1-6; 7 bases match TRBD1. This CDR3 spans 15 amino acids. Germline lookup yields CDR1 SNHLY and CDR2 FYNNEI. V gave up 4 bases and J gave up 7 bases; unmatched junction bases: 7. For the CDR3, the DNA is TGTGCCAGCAGTGGGGGACAGAAGGCGAATTCACCCCTCCACTTT. Translating it yields CASSGGQKANSPLHF.

The chain joins TRBV11-2 to TRBJ1-6, with 8 nucleotides matching TRBD1. The CDR3 consists of 16 residues. Germline CDR1 and CDR2: SGHAT and FQNNGV. V was pared by 4 bases and J by 6 bases, with 8 bases of the junction left unmatched. DNA of the CDR3: TGTGCCAGCAGCTCTATCCGGGACAGGAGTAATTCACCCCTCCACTTT. Amino acid sequence: CASSSIRDRSNSPLHF. Variable domain in full (rest from reference TRBV11-2 and TRBJ1-6): EAGVAQSPRYKIIEKRQSVAFWCNPISGHATLYWYQQILGQGPKLLIQFQNNGVVDDSQLPKDRFSAERLKGVDSTLKIQPAKLEDSAVYLCASSSIRDRSNSPLHFGNGTRLTVT.

This chain uses TRBV24-1 with TRBJ1-5; 9 bases align to TRBD1. V lost 7 bases to trimming and J lost 3 bases; unmatched junction nucleotides: 3. CDR1 and CDR2 from the germline V gene are KGHDR and SFDVKD. The CDR3 extends over 14 amino acids. CDR3 coding DNA: TGTGCCACCAGAGGACAGGGGTACAATCAGCCCCAGCATTTT. It is translated as CATRGQGYNQPQHF.

This rearrangement joins TRBV28 to TRBJ2-7, with D maybe TRBD1 (5 bases). CDR1 MDHEN and CDR2 SYDVKM come from the germline V gene. V was clipped by 3 bases and J by 2 bases, with 17 bases between them. The CDR3 length is 16 residues. The DNA of the CDR3 is TGTGCCAGCAGTTTGGCGCCCGCGGACATAGCCTACGAGCAGTACTTC. Translating it yields CASSLAPADIAYEQYF.

The chain links TRBV7-2 to TRBJ2-5, with 11 bases fitting TRBD2. This CDR3 comprises 17 residues. V lost 1 base to trimming and J lost 2 bases; unmatched junction nucleotides: 6. CDR1 is SGHTA and CDR2 is FQGNSA in the germline V gene. CDR3 protein: CASSLVAGGHLQETQYF. The CDR3 DNA reads TGTGCCAGCAGCTTAGTAGCGGGGGGGCACCTTCAAGAGACCCAGTACTTC.

The chain recombines TRBV6-5 with TRBJ2-1, with D possibly matching TRBD2 (7 bases). V lost 7 bases and J 4 bases, leaving 14 bases between the germline ends. Per the germline V gene, CDR1 is MNHEY and CDR2 is SVGAGI. The length of the CDR3 is 14 residues. CDR3 in amino acids: CASKGGGPYNEQFF. DNA for the CDR3: TGTGCCAGCAAGGGGGGGGGACCTTACAATGAGCAGTTCTTC.

The chain carries TRBV24-1 and TRBJ2-1; 9 nucleotides align to TRBD1. Unmatched junction bases numbered 4, after V lost 0 bases and J lost 8 bases. The CDR3 is 15 residues long. Per the germline V gene, CDR1 is KGHDR and CDR2 is SFDVKD. Here the CDR3 DNA reads TGTGCCACCAGTGATTTGTACAGGGGGCGCGATGAGCAGTTCTTC. Residues: CATSDLYRGRDEQFF.

Concerning this clone itself: Other DNA sequences in the sample encode the same CDR3. The chain has TRBV7-9 and TRBJ2-5, with a tentative D call TRBD2 (6 bases). V dropped 4 bases and J dropped 5 bases, with 14 bases sitting between them. CDR1 is SEHNR and CDR2 is FQNEAQ in the germline V gene (reference sequence). CDR3 length: 14 residues. DNA for the CDR3: TGTGCCAGCAGCTCACGTGGGAGCGGGGAGACCCAGTACTTC. It codes for CASSSRGSGETQYF.